The 29 T cell receptor beta chains below were found in one sample sequenced in a study of early T cells in non-severe SARS-CoV-2 infection (dated by TCRdb to the early 2020s). To prepare the library, 5' RACE was applied. The sample was run on a NextSeq 500. TCRdb passed the public sequencing reads through fastp at Q25 and MiXCR, retaining productive beta sequences. Rows are combined by CDR3 protein, so each entry shows the most common genes and DNA. The sample table holds 80,000 or so distinct CDR3 sequences, of which around an eighth were seen once. The ten largest account for roughly 3.1% of the sample. What was sequenced was whole blood. These receptors all stem from an adult who was a healthcare worker with PCR-confirmed SARS-CoV-2 infection or an uninfected control (not recorded which).

This clonotype was counted ten times or more. The chain joins TRBV7-8 to TRBJ2-7, with D perhaps TRBD2 (5 bases). CDR1 and CDR2 from the germline V gene are SGHVS and FQNEAQ. CDR3 length: 15 residues. Trimming left V 4 bases short and J 0 bases short, with 13 bases between. CDR3: CASSSPRTVSYEQYF. DNA of the CDR3: TGTGCCAGCAGCTCTCCGAGGACTGTCTCCTACGAGCAGTACTTC. The complete variable domain, with remaining parts taken from reference TRBV7-8 and TRBJ2-7, reads GAGVSQSPRYKVAKRGQDVALRCDPISGHVSLFWYQQALGQGPEFLTYFQNEAQLDKSGLPSDRFFAERPEGSVSTLKIQRTQQEDSAVYLCASSSPRTVSYEQYFGPGTRLTVT.

This clonotype was detected only a few times. The junction departs from the called germline gene at one end, perhaps through a read error. The rearrangement joins TRBV30 to TRBJ1-3, with TRBD1 matching over 8 bases. The CDR3 is 8 residues long. Germline V gene sequence: CDR1 GTSNPN, CDR2 SVGIG (reference sequence). The CDR3 DNA follows: TGTGCCTCCGACAGGGGCGGGTTT. Protein: CASDRGGF.

The chain employs TRBV2 and TRBJ2-1, with a tentative D call TRBD2 (5 bases). The CDR3 is 15 residues long. Germline CDR1 is SNHLY and CDR2 is FYNNEI. V dropped 6 bases and J dropped 4 bases, with 16 bases sitting between them. In DNA, the CDR3 is TGTGCCAGCAGGAGGGATAGGGCCGATTACAATGAGCAGTTCTTC. It encodes CASRRDRADYNEQFF.

This clonotype was counted ten times or more. CDR3: CASGLTPYEQYF. Written as DNA, the CDR3 is TGTGCTAGTGGTTTGACACCCTACGAGCAGTACTTC. J is TRBJ2-7 and V is TRBV12-5; the D is unclear. Germline-derived CDR1 and CDR2 are LGHNT and FRNRAP. Trimming left V 2 bases short and J 2 bases short, with 4 bases between. The CDR3 is 12 residues long.

The chain uses TRBV11-2 and TRBJ1-5; 8 nucleotides match TRBD1. This CDR3 contains 15 residues. The trim removed 5 bases at V and 6 bases at J, leaving 9 bases unmatched. From germline, CDR1 is SGHAT and CDR2 FQNNGV. In DNA, the CDR3 is TGTGCCAGCAGCCTACAGGGGGAAAGAGGTCAGCCCCAGCATTTT. Protein sequence: CASSLQGERGQPQHF.

This clonotype showed up just a few times. This chain connects TRBV20-1 to TRBJ1-1; maybe TRBD1 (6 bases). V was trimmed by 5 bases and J by 6 bases, leaving 16 bases between them. CDR1 and CDR2 from the germline V gene are DFQATT and SNEGSKA (reference sequence). The CDR3 length is 13 residues. The CDR3 reads CSAPRTGRSEAFF. CDR3 nucleotides: TGCAGTGCTCCTCGAACAGGGAGGTCTGAAGCTTTCTTT.

V gene TRBV20-1 combines with J gene TRBJ2-2, with TRBD2 matching over 8 bases. V lost 0 bases to trimming and J lost 0 bases; unmatched junction nucleotides: 6. From germline, CDR1 is DFQATT and CDR2 SNEGSKA (reference sequence). The CDR3 length is 17 residues. CDR3 region: CSARDRLAGSNTGELFF. CDR3 coding DNA: TGCAGTGCTAGAGATCGGCTAGCGGGTTCGAACACCGGGGAGCTGTTTTTT.

This clonotype has a count of ten or more. The rearrangement uses TRBV20-1 and TRBJ1-5; perhaps TRBD1 as D (5 bases). The CDR3 is 13 residues long. V was cut by 5 bases and J by 3 bases, with 11 bases left in between. Germline CDR1 is DFQATT and CDR2 is SNEGSKA (reference sequence). This CDR3 reads CSARQGINQPQHF. For the CDR3, the DNA is TGCAGTGCTCGCCAGGGTATCAATCAGCCCCAGCATTTT.

The V call is TRBV20-1, the J call TRBJ1-3, with D perhaps TRBD1 (5 bases). CDR3 length equals 15 residues. V was pared by 1 base and J by 0 bases, with 10 bases between. Germline-derived CDR1 and CDR2 are DFQATT and SNEGSKA (reference sequence). CDR3 nucleotides: TGCAGTGCTAGAGGTCAGGGCCCCTCTGGAAACACCATATATTTT. It is translated as CSARGQGPSGNTIYF.

This chain connects TRBV2 to TRBJ1-2, with D uncertain. V was trimmed by 1 base and J by 8 bases, leaving 14 bases between them. Looked up from germline, CDR1 is SNHLY and CDR2 is FYNNEI. The CDR3 runs 14 residues. CDR3: CASSEEGPLGGYTF. The CDR3 DNA reads as TGTGCCAGCAGTGAAGAAGGGCCCCTCGGGGGCTACACCTTC.

At least ten counts were recorded for this clonotype. The chain employs TRBV18 and TRBJ2-5, with TRBD2 matching over 7 bases. Per germline, CDR1 KGHSH and CDR2 LQKENI. V trimming: 8 bases; J trimming: 2 bases; junction bases outside the gene matches: 8. This CDR3 has 14 amino acids. The CDR3 loop is CASSPPGLQETQYF. In DNA form, the CDR3 reads TGTGCCAGCAGCCCGCCGGGACTACAAGAGACCCAGTACTTC.

In this sample, this clonotype turned up a few times. The V and J genes are TRBV5-4 and TRBJ2-5; D could derive from TRBD1 or TRBD2 (6 bases each). This CDR3 has 16 residues. Germline V lookup: CDR1 SGHNT, CDR2 YYREEE (reference sequence). V lost 4 bases and J lost 4, with 20 bases in between. The CDR3 loop is CASSALGGPTGETQYF. Here the CDR3 DNA reads TGTGCCAGCAGCGCTCTGGGGGGCCCAACGGGAGAGACCCAGTACTTC.

The sample holds a few counts of this clonotype. The genes are TRBV28 and TRBJ2-3, with D perhaps matching TRBD1 (6 bases). The V and J ends lost 6 bases and 3 bases respectively, with 16 bases between them. Germline lookup yields CDR1 MDHEN and CDR2 SYDVKM. CDR3 size: 15 residues. CDR3 loop: CASSLNRVRTDTQYF. Written as DNA, the CDR3 is TGTGCCAGCAGCCTCAACAGGGTCCGGACAGATACGCAGTATTTT.

This clonotype was counted between two and nine times. The genes are TRBV5-5 and TRBJ1-4; weak D call: TRBD1 (6 bases). The CDR3 runs 16 residues. CDR1 is SGHKS, CDR2 YYEKEE, per germline (reference sequence). Trimming stripped 2 bases from V and 4 bases from J, with 15 bases between. The CDR3 region is CASSFRLTGLNEKLFF. The CDR3 DNA sequence: TGTGCCAGCAGCTTCCGGCTGACAGGACTTAATGAAAAACTGTTTTTT.

This clonotype was seen only a few times. V usage is TRBV4-1 and J usage is TRBJ2-7; D is undetermined. The CDR3 has 14 amino acids. Germline V CDR1 and CDR2: MGHRA, YSYEKL. V dropped 5 bases and J dropped 2 bases, with 13 bases sitting between them. The CDR3 loop is CASSSAKGPYEQYF. The CDR3 DNA sequence: TGCGCCAGCAGCAGTGCTAAAGGGCCCTACGAGCAGTACTTC.

This clonotype showed up many times. The rearrangement joins TRBV7-8 to TRBJ1-2; possible D gene TRBD1, 5 bases. The CDR3 covers 13 residues. Germline lookup yields CDR1 SGHVS and CDR2 FQNEAQ. V dropped 5 bases and J dropped 8 bases, with 15 bases sitting between them. CDR3 protein: CASSVTGSYGYTF. The CDR3 nucleotides read TGTGCCAGCAGCGTAACAGGATCTTACGGCTACACCTTC.

This clonotype was found a few times. V usage is TRBV5-5 and J usage is TRBJ2-7; TRBD2 aligns across 7 bases. The CDR3 length is 15 residues. The V gene end was trimmed by 0 bases and the J gene end by 2 bases; junction bases not matched to a gene: 5. Germline-derived CDR1 and CDR2 are SGHKS and YYEKEE (reference sequence). The CDR3 nucleotides are TGTGCCAGCAGCTTGGATCTAGCGGAAGCCTACGAGCAGTACTTC. Translation gives CASSLDLAEAYEQYF.

The chain recombines TRBV7-9 with TRBJ2-6; D uncertain. The V and J ends lost 4 bases and 1 base respectively, with 8 bases between them. CDR1 and CDR2 (germline): SEHNR, FQNEAQ (reference sequence). The CDR3 extends over 15 amino acids. The CDR3, as DNA: TGTGCCAGCAGCTACGCTCTTTCTGGGGCCAACGTCCTGACTTTC. Its translation: CASSYALSGANVLTF.

This clonotype was seen a few times. V is TRBV15 and J is TRBJ1-2, with D hard to call. CDR3 size: 17 residues. V lost 0 bases and J lost 2, with 16 bases in between. The germline V gene encodes CDR1 LNHNV and CDR2 YYDKDF (reference sequence). CDR3 DNA: TGTGCCACCAGCAGAGATTTAAGGGTCCCCGAAAACTATGGCTACACCTTC. Translating gives CATSRDLRVPENYGYTF.

Of note for this clonotype: At one end the junction does not follow the germline gene, possibly because of a read error. V usage is TRBV5-1 and J usage is TRBJ2-4; D is uncertain. The CDR3 is 16 amino acids. Per germline, CDR1 SGHRS and CDR2 YFSETQ. CDR3 nucleotides: TGCGCCAGCAGCTTGATGGCAGGACGAGCCAAAAACATTCGGTACTTC. Amino acid sequence: CASSLMAGRAKNIRYF. The full variable domain, completed using reference TRBV5-1 and TRBJ2-4, is KAGVTQTPRYLIKTRGQQVTLSCSPISGHRSVSWYQQTPGQGLQFLFEYFSETQRNKGNFPGRFSGRQFSNSRSEMNVSTLELGDSALYLCASSLMAGRAKNIRYFGAGTRLSVL.

CDR3 loop: CASMRGVPGELFF. The CDR3 region has the DNA TGTGCCAGCATGAGGGGAGTTCCCGGGGAGCTGTTTTTT. V usage is TRBV2 and J usage is TRBJ2-2; D assignment may be TRBD1 or TRBD2 (5 bases each). The germline V and J ends were trimmed by 7 bases and 6 bases, with 12 bases remaining between them. Germline assignment: CDR1 SNHLY and CDR2 FYNNEI. This CDR3 comprises 13 residues.

This sequence joins TRBV11-2 and TRBJ2-7, with 7 bases identical to TRBD1. Looked up from germline, CDR1 is SGHAT and CDR2 is FQNNGV. The V gene end was trimmed by 5 bases and the J gene end by 4 bases; junction bases not matched to a gene: 11. This CDR3 spans 15 amino acids. In DNA form, the CDR3 reads TGTGCCAGCAGCCTGCAATCCGGGACAGAATACGAGCAGTACTTC. Residues: CASSLQSGTEYEQYF.

In this sample, this clonotype turned up many times. The rearrangement uses TRBV7-9 and TRBJ2-2; no clear D gene. V was shortened by 0 bases and J by 9 bases, with 17 bases between the two germline ends. CDR1 and CDR2 (germline): SEHNR, FQNEAQ (reference sequence). This CDR3 has 16 residues. The CDR3 DNA reads TGTGCCAGCAGCTTAGCCGATGTTCAAAGGAGACGGGAGCTGTTTTTT. It translates to CASSLADVQRRRELFF. The full variable domain, rest sourced from reference TRBV7-9 and TRBJ2-2, is DTGVSQNPRHKITKRGQNVTFRCDPISEHNRLYWYRQTLGQGPEFLTYFQNEAQLEKSRLLSDRFSAERPKGSFSTLEIQRTEQGDSAMYLCASSLADVQRRRELFFGEGSRLTVL.

The table lists this clonotype with a few counts. J is TRBJ1-5 and V is TRBV5-1; 7 bases align to TRBD1. Looked up from germline, CDR1 is SGHRS and CDR2 is YFSETQ. CDR3 size: 13 residues. After removal of 3 bases from V and 5 bases from J, the junction contained 2 bases not matched to a gene. CDR3 coding DNA: TGCGCCAGCAGCTGGGACAGTTATCAGCCCCAGCATTTT. It is translated as CASSWDSYQPQHF.

This clonotype was seen many times. V usage is TRBV2 and J usage is TRBJ2-1; 11 bases line up with TRBD2. With V trimmed by 9 bases and J by 8 bases, 12 bases remained unmatched. This CDR3 contains 15 residues. Germline lookup yields CDR1 SNHLY and CDR2 FYNNEI. CDR3 coding DNA: TGTGCCAGTGCCTCCGGGACTAGCGGATACTATGAGCAGTTCTTC. This codes for CASASGTSGYYEQFF.

This chain joins TRBV28 and TRBJ2-7; D gene ambiguous. The germline V gene encodes CDR1 MDHEN and CDR2 SYDVKM. Trimming took off 5 bases at V and 6 bases at J, with 11 bases between the two ends. This CDR3 has 12 amino acids. The DNA of the CDR3 is TGTGCCAGCAGTCAGGAAGGTCGCGAGCAGTACTTC. Its translation is CASSQEGREQYF.

The V and J genes are TRBV11-3 and TRBJ2-3, with D tentatively TRBD2 (5 bases). This CDR3 region has 16 residues. V dropped 5 bases and J dropped 0 bases, with 15 bases sitting between them. Germline loops: CDR1 SGHNT, CDR2 YENEEA. Written as DNA, the CDR3 is TGTGCCAGCAGCCTGAGCGGTGTAGGGAGCACAGATACGCAGTATTTT. Translation: CASSLSGVGSTDTQYF.

This chain joins TRBV11-2 and TRBJ2-2, with D perhaps TRBD1 (6 bases). Trimming removed 5 bases from V and 1 base from J, with 14 bases in between. The V gene's germline CDR1 is SGHAT and CDR2 FQNNGV. The CDR3 has 16 amino acids. CDR3 amino acids: CASSRQMTGNTGELFF. Written as DNA, the CDR3 is TGTGCCAGCAGCCGCCAGATGACAGGGAACACCGGGGAGCTGTTTTTT.

This clonotype has just a few counts. This chain joins TRBV20-1 and TRBJ2-3; 11 positions agree with TRBD2. The junction had 5 bases not matched to a gene; V was cut back by 6 bases and J by 0 bases. This CDR3 is 15 amino acids long. Germline V lookup: CDR1 DFQATT, CDR2 SNEGSKA (reference sequence). Here the CDR3 DNA reads TGCAGTGCGCGCGGGACTAGCGGTAGCACAGATACGCAGTATTTT. This gives the protein CSARGTSGSTDTQYF.